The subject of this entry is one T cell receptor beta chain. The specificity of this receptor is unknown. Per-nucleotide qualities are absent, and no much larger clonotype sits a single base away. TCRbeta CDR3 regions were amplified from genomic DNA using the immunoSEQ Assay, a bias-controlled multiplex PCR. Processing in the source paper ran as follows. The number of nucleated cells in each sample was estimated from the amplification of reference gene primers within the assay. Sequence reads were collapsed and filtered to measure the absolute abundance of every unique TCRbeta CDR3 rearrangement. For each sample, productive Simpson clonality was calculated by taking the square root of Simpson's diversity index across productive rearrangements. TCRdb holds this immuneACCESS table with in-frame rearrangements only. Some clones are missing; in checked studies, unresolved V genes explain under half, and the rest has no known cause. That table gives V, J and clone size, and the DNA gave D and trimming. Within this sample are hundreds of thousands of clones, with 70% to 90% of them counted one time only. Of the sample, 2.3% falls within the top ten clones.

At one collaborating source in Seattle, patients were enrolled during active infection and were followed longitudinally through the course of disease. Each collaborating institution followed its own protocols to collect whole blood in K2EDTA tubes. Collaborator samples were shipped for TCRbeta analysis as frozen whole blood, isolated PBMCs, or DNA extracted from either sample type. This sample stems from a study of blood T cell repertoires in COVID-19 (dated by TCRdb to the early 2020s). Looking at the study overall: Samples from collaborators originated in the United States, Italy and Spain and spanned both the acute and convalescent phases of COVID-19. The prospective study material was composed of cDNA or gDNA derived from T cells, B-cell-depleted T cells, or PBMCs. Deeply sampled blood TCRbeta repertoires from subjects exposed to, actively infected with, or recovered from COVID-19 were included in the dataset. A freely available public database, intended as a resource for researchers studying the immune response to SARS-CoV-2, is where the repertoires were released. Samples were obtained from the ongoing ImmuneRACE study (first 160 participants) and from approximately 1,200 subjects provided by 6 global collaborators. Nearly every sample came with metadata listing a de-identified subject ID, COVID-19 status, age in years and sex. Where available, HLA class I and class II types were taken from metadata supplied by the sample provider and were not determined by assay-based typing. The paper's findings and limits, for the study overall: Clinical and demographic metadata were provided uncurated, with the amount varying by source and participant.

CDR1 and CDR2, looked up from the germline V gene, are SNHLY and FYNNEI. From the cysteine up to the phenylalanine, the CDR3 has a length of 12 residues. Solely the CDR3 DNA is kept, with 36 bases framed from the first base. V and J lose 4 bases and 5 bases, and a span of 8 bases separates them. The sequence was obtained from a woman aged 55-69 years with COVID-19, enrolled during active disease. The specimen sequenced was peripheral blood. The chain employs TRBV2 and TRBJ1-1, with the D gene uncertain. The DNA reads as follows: TGTGCCAGCAGTGCCGGGGTTACTGAAGCTTTCTTT. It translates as CASSAGVTEAFF.